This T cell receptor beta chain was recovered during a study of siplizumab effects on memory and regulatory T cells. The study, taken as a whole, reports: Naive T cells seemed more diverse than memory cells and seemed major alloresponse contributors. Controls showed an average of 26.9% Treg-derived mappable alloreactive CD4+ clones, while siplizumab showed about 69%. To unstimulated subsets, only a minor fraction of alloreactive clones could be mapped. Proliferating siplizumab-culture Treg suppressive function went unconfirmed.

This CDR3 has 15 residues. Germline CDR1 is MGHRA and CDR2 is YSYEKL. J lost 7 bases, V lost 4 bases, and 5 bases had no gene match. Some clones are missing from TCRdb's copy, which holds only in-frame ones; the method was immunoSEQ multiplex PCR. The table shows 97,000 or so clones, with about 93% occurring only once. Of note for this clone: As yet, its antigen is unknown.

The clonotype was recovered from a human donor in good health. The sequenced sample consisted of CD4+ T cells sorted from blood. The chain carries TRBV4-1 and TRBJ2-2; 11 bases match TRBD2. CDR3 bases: TGCGCCAGCAGCCGTAGCGGGAGGGCTAACGGGGAGCTGTTTTTT. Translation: CASSRSGRANGELFF.